This T cell receptor (beta chain) was identified during a study of Ad26.COV2.S vaccination and SARS-CoV-2 variants. The CDR3 extends over 15 amino acids. Germline values: CDR1 MDHEN, CDR2 SYDVKM. The ends lost 4 bases at V and 8 bases at J; junction bases unmatched: 8. The treatment is: some 20 received Ad26.COV2.S at low or high dose, single or two shots; several received placebo; per-sample allocation not given. Sample collection was performed on day 63 after the first vaccine or placebo injection. Immunization relied on an Ad26 vector, which expressed Wuhan-strain SARS-CoV-2 spike. Using immunoSEQ multiplex PCR, the repertoire was profiled, and TCRdb retains in-frame clones only, with some absent. This sample yields hundreds of thousands of clones, of which around nine tenths are seen a single time; approximately 4.5% belongs to the top ten. This clone was recorded many times.

The TCR sequence derives from a person aged 18-65 years who received the Ad26.COV2.S COVID-19 vaccine or a placebo. The sample in question was peripheral blood, obtained in a trial of Ad26.COV2.S vaccine versus placebo. J is TRBJ1-2 and V is TRBV28; TRBD1 matches at 12 bases. CDR3 nucleotides: TGTGCCAGCAGTTCAGGGACAGGGGGCGGTGGAGGCTACACCTTC. It yields the protein CASSSGTGGGGGYTF.